These 5 T cell receptor beta chains were all obtained from the same sample, sequenced in a study of shared clonotypes between healthy human individuals (dated by TCRdb to the early 2020s). Libraries came from the immunoSEQ multiplex PCR assay. Imported from immuneACCESS, the table was reduced by TCRdb to in-frame sequences with V and J called. These copies leave out some clones; in studies compared against another copy, an unresolved V gene accounts for under half, and the cause of the remainder is not known. The sample data list about 2.4 million clones, and approximately 93% of these were observed just once. The ten largest clones take up roughly 0.36% of the sample. Input material: naive CD4+ T cells from PBMCs. The cell subset or site label for this specimen denotes: CD45RA+ positively selected. All receptors come from a man aged 18 to 30 in good health. Some clones in this sample may be carry-over from other donors' samples.

The V and J genes are TRBV11-2 and TRBJ1-2; D is unclear. The CDR3 totals 16 residues. V shed 1 base and J shed 6 bases, with 18 bases lying between them. Germline lookup yields CDR1 SGHAT and CDR2 FQNNGV. CDR3 nucleotide sequence: TGTGCCAGCAGCTTAGTTTACCTTAGAGGCAGCGATGGCTACACCTTC. It translates to CASSLVYLRGSDGYTF.

The J gene is TRBJ2-1, the V gene TRBV13; 10 nucleotides agree with TRBD2. With V trimmed by 3 bases and J by 3 bases, 8 bases remained unmatched. The CDR3 sequence is 17 residues long. Germline CDR1 and CDR2: PRHDT and FYEKMQ (reference sequence). CDR3 coding DNA: TGTGCCAGCAGCTTGAGGGTTAGCGGGAGGTTCTACAATGAGCAGTTCTTC. Its translation: CASSLRVSGRFYNEQFF.

This clone has more than one count but fewer than ten. The CDR3 sequence is CASSLLAPSGNQPQHF. Here the CDR3 DNA reads TGTGCCAGCAGTTTATTGGCCCCGAGCGGCAATCAGCCCCAGCATTTT. The chain couples TRBV27 to TRBJ1-5; D unresolved. The germline V gene has CDR1 MNHEY and CDR2 SMNVEV (reference sequence). This CDR3 contains 16 residues. V was cut by 1 base and J by 2 bases, with 12 bases left in between.

This clone came up once. The CDR3 loop is CSVLAGRWEQYF. The CDR3 DNA reads TGCAGCGTACTAGCGGGGCGCTGGGAGCAGTACTTC. The rearrangement links TRBV29-1 to TRBJ2-7, with 10 bases that match TRBD2. The germline CDR1 and CDR2 sequences are SQVTM and ANQGSEA. Trimming removed 6 bases from V and 7 bases from J; junction bases left unmatched: 6. CDR3 length: 12 amino acids.

The CDR3 sequence: CASSQAAGMGGLHYEQYF. CDR3 DNA sequence: TGCGCCAGCAGCCAGGCAGCCGGAATGGGAGGGCTCCACTACGAGCAGTACTTC. The rearrangement joins TRBV5-1 to TRBJ2-7, with 7 positions matching TRBD2. Per germline, CDR1 SGHRS and CDR2 YFSETQ. The CDR3 spans 18 residues. The J segment lost 3 bases and the V segment lost 4 bases, leaving 19 bases of the junction unmatched.